The source of this TCR beta chain is a study of regulatory T cells in long-lasting Graves disease. Combining iRepertoire HTBI primers with Arm-PCR of CDR3 regions, the authors built TCR beta libraries. TCRdb independently ran MiXCR on the multiplex PCR reads; one entry per CDR3 protein. Of roughly 420,000 distinct CDR3 sequences listed, 14% were seen once; the top ten hold roughly 15%. This clonotype was counted between two and nine times. The conserved closing phenylalanine or tryptophan is absent in this CDR3, likely reflecting a read error. Germline CDR1 and CDR2: SGHRS and YFSETQ. J lost 7 bases, V lost 4 bases, and 5 bases had no gene match. The CDR3 sequence is 15 residues long. Sample time point: newly diagnosed GD, antithyroid drugs for less than 3 months. PBMCs were the source of the RNA used for TCR sequencing. These data were also filed under a second study, of T cells in Graves' hyperthyroidism and ophthalmopathy. From that study: Graves' hyperthyroidism without ophthalmopathy progression within 18 months was termed stable.

Specimen: peripheral blood mononuclear cells (PBMCs), collected at new diagnosis, from a patient treated with antithyroid drugs. The receptor comes from a woman between 45 and 60 years old with Graves disease. The chain recombines TRBV5-1 with TRBJ2-1, with TRBD2 matching 13 bases. The chain's CDR3 is CASSLGLAGKNEQFL. The CDR3, as DNA: TGCGCCAGCAGCCTGGGACTAGCGGGGAAAAATGAGCAGTTCCTC.